This passage covers 19 T cell receptor beta chains from one sample sequenced in a study of response to subunit inactivated influenza vaccine. TCRdb independently ran MiXCR on the RT-PCR reads; one entry per CDR3 protein. The sample yields approximately 530,000 distinct CDR3 sequences, approximately 7.2% seen once. The material was PBMCs from blood, obtained roughly 24 months after vaccination. The receptors stem from a man between 50 and 75 years old who received an inactivated influenza vaccine.

This clonotype has just a few counts. The chain links TRBV4-2 to TRBJ2-3; 9 nucleotides agree with TRBD2. Trimming at V came to 4 bases and at J to 6 bases, leaving 8 bases not matched to a gene. Germline loops: CDR1 LGHNA, CDR2 YNFKEQ. The CDR3 consists of 15 residues. The CDR3, as DNA: TGTGCCAGCAGCCTCAATAGCGGGAGAGGGGATACGCAGTATTTT. Protein product: CASSLNSGRGDTQYF.

The V and J genes are TRBV4-1 and TRBJ1-2; the D is unclear. Germline V gene lookup returns CDR1 MGHRA and CDR2 YSYEKL. Trimming stripped 4 bases from V and 1 base from J, with 10 bases between. This CDR3 is built from 14 residues. CDR3 in amino acids: CASSPSRDNYGYTF. CDR3 nucleotide sequence: TGCGCCAGCAGCCCAAGCAGAGATAACTATGGCTACACCTTC.

This chain uses TRBV6-5 with TRBJ1-2; D gene uncertain. This CDR3 spans 14 amino acids. V was cut by 3 bases and J by 4 bases, with 12 bases left in between. CDR1 is MNHEY, CDR2 SVGAGI, per germline. The CDR3 region has the DNA TGTGCCAGCAGTTATGCCAGCGGGATCTATGGCTACACCTTC. Protein: CASSYASGIYGYTF.

This clonotype was detected a few times. V and J are TRBV20-1 and TRBJ2-4; D possibly corresponds to TRBD2 (6 bases). Trimming left V 4 bases short and J 9 bases short, with 16 bases between. Germline V lookup: CDR1 DFQATT, CDR2 SNEGSKA (reference sequence). CDR3 length: 13 residues. The DNA for the CDR3 is TGCAGTGCTAAGTCACGGGAGCGAGGCATTCAGTACTTC. Translating it yields CSAKSRERGIQYF.

CDR3 protein: CAISGPLDYGYTF. Written as DNA, the CDR3 is TGTGCCATCAGTGGGCCCCTCGACTATGGCTACACCTTC. This chain connects TRBV10-3 to TRBJ1-2; D is uncertain. Germline V gives CDR1 ENHRY, CDR2 SYGVKD. This CDR3 spans 13 amino acids. The V end lost 4 bases, the J end lost 3 bases, and 9 bases lay between the germline ends.

The table lists this clonotype with many counts. The J gene is TRBJ2-3, the V gene TRBV12-3 or TRBV12-4; D gene uncertain. Trimming shortened V by 1 base and J by 1 base, and 12 bases separated the two germline ends. This CDR3 comprises 16 residues. CDR3 coding DNA: TGTGCCAGCAGTTTAGAGGGCCAGTCCCGCACAGATACGCAGTATTTT. It yields the protein CASSLEGQSRTDTQYF.

The sample holds many counts of this clonotype. The V gene is TRBV21-1, the J gene TRBJ1-5. TRBV21-1 is described as a pseudogene. The CDR3 extends over 11 amino acids. The CDR3 is CASSKGQPQHF. The DNA of the CDR3 is TGTGCCAGCAGCAAAGGTCAGCCCCAGCATTTT.

In this sample, this clonotype turned up a few times. The chain combines TRBV5-1 with TRBJ2-3, with D possibly being TRBD2 (6 bases). Trimming cost V 4 bases and J 6 bases, with 21 bases left between them. The CDR3 spans 16 residues. Germline V gene data show CDR1 as SGHRS and CDR2 as YFSETQ. The CDR3 DNA sequence: TGCGCCAGCAGCCTATCCGCCGGGACTCCCACGGATACGCAGTATTTT. As protein: CASSLSAGTPTDTQYF.

The table lists this clonotype with many counts. The CDR3 DNA follows: TGCAGTGCTAGACAGGGTCCTAGCAATCAGCCCCAGCATTTT. This codes for CSARQGPSNQPQHF. The chain links TRBV20-1 to TRBJ1-5; D possibly corresponds to TRBD1 (5 bases). Trimming removed 2 bases at V and 0 bases at J, with 8 bases between. Germline values: CDR1 DFQATT, CDR2 SNEGSKA (reference sequence). The CDR3 runs to 14 residues.

The gene calls are TRBV20-1 and TRBJ2-5, with 14 bases that match TRBD2. This CDR3 has 15 amino acids. Germline V gene lookup returns CDR1 DFQATT and CDR2 SNEGSKA (reference sequence). The J segment lost 4 bases and the V segment lost 4 bases, leaving 5 bases of the junction unmatched. The CDR3 bases are TGCAGTGCTACCCTAGGACTAGCGGGAGGAGAGACCCAGTACTTC. This sequence encodes CSATLGLAGGETQYF.

This clonotype has more than one count but fewer than ten. The chain couples TRBV11-1 to TRBJ2-3; 9 bases are shared with TRBD2. The CDR3 extends over 16 amino acids. CDR1 and CDR2 from the germline V gene are SGHAT and FQDESV (reference sequence). Trimming took 5 bases from V and 3 from J; bases not matched to a gene: 9. For the CDR3, the DNA is TGTGCCAGCAGCCGCCGACGCGGGGGGGCAACAGATACGCAGTATTTT. It encodes CASSRRRGGATDTQYF.

In this sample, this clonotype turned up a few times. The rearrangement links TRBV7-2 to TRBJ2-1; 11 nucleotides match TRBD2. Germline V gene lookup returns CDR1 SGHTA and CDR2 FQGNSA. Losses at the gene ends were 7 bases for V and 1 base for J; bases not matched to a gene: 6. The CDR3 is made up of 16 amino acids. DNA for the CDR3: TGTGCCAGCACACTAGCGGGAGTAGCATCCTACAATGAGCAGTTCTTC. It encodes CASTLAGVASYNEQFF.

The chain couples TRBV20-1 to TRBJ2-5; TRBD1 is a possible D gene (5 bases). CDR1 is DFQATT, CDR2 SNEGSKA, per germline (reference sequence). CDR3 length: 12 residues. The ends were cut back, 4 bases at V and 4 bases at J, with 10 bases in the middle. CDR3 bases: TGCAGTGCTATGATAGGGGTAGAGACCCAGTACTTC. This codes for CSAMIGVETQYF.

The table lists this clonotype with a few counts. This chain uses TRBV12-3 or TRBV12-4 with TRBJ2-7; 7 nucleotides line up with TRBD1. V shed 6 bases and J 2 bases; nucleotides not matched to a gene: 7. The CDR3 sequence is 14 residues long. CDR3 region: CASRLRDSAYEQYF. The DNA of the CDR3 is TGTGCCAGCAGACTCCGGGACAGCGCCTACGAGCAGTACTTC.

This clonotype occurred many times. The V gene is TRBV9, the J gene TRBJ1-1, with D possibly matching TRBD1 (5 bases). V dropped 3 bases and J dropped 1 base, with 16 bases sitting between them. The V gene's germline CDR1 is SGDLS and CDR2 YYNGEE. This CDR3 spans 16 amino acids. The CDR3 protein is CASSEYRAGANTEAFF. The CDR3, as DNA: TGTGCCAGCAGCGAATATAGGGCCGGGGCGAACACTGAAGCTTTCTTT.

This clonotype occurred many times. The chain joins TRBV12-3 or TRBV12-4 to TRBJ2-1; no clear D gene. V lost 5 bases, J lost 0 bases, and 11 bases lay in between. The CDR3 contains 15 residues. This CDR3 reads CASSPSTSSYNEQFF. As DNA, the CDR3 is TGTGCCAGCAGTCCCTCAACGAGCTCCTACAATGAGCAGTTCTTC.

In this sample, this clonotype turned up many times. The CDR3 sequence is CASNSGQGYEKLFF. CDR3 DNA: TGTGCCAGCAATTCGGGACAGGGGTATGAAAAACTGTTTTTT. J is TRBJ1-4 and V is TRBV28; the match to TRBD1 covers 10 bases. Germline CDR1 is MDHEN and CDR2 is SYDVKM. This CDR3 contains 14 residues. The junction had 5 bases not matched to a gene; V was cut back by 7 bases and J by 6 bases. The full variable domain, rest sourced from reference TRBV28 and TRBJ1-4, is DVKVTQSSRYLVKRTGEKVFLECVQDMDHENMFWYRQDPGLGLRLIYFSYDVKMKEKGDIPEGYSVSREKKERFSLILESASTNQTSMYLCASNSGQGYEKLFFGSGTQLSVL.

This clonotype was observed at least ten times. The chain couples TRBV10-3 to TRBJ2-5; D gene unclear. Trimming shortened V by 7 bases and J by 1 base, and 13 bases separated the two germline ends. Germline V gene data show CDR1 as ENHRY and CDR2 as SYGVKD. The CDR3 length is 14 residues. The CDR3 DNA sequence: TGTGCCATCAAAAATAATGGTCCCCAAGAGACCCAGTACTTC. Its protein is CAIKNNGPQETQYF.

The chain couples TRBV12-3 or TRBV12-4 to TRBJ2-7; TRBD2 matches at 8 bases. The CDR3 has 17 amino acids. After removal of 6 bases from V and 2 bases from J, the junction contained 15 bases not matched to a gene. CDR3 bases: TGTGCCAGCAGCCATGGCTTGGGTGCAGCGGGAGCCTACGAGCAGTACTTC. Encoded protein: CASSHGLGAAGAYEQYF.